A single count supports the clone carrying this T cell receptor beta chain. The sample contains more than one DNA sequence encoding this CDR3. The assay was immunoSEQ multiplex PCR, and TCRdb's table has in-frame clones only and misses some. The repertoire includes 65,000 to 85,000 clones, just under 95% of them detected once, and 0.6% to 0.7% sits in the top ten. The CDR3 is 12 amino acids. Germline-derived CDR1 and CDR2 are GTSNPN and SVGIG (reference sequence). The V gene end was trimmed by 5 bases and the J gene end by 0 bases; junction bases not matched to a gene: 1. This record comes from a study of OX40 agonist ivuxolimab in advanced cancers. Study overall: Allowance was made for prior anti-PD-1, anti-PD-L1 or anti-CTLA-4 therapy, and about 37% had some.

The sampling schedule covered blood at baseline, cycle 4 day 1, and cycle 7 day 1. The receptor comes from an adult with an advanced solid tumor such as melanoma, head and neck, liver or kidney cancer. Sequencing was performed on CD4+ or CD8+ T cells sorted from blood, taken in a trial of the OX40 agonist ivuxolimab. V and J are TRBV30 and TRBJ2-7; 7 bases are shared with TRBD1. CDR3: CAWGDSSYEQYF. The CDR3 DNA reads as TGTGCCTGGGGGGACAGCTCCTACGAGCAGTACTTC.